Listed below are T cell receptor beta chains from one sample, sequenced in a study of T cell responses to AZD1222 COVID-19 vaccine. Method: immunoSEQ multiplex PCR; TCRdb's copy keeps in-frame clones and lacks some. Here the sample spans roughly 170,000 clones, 85% to 95% being singletons. Sequenced here: peripheral blood, sampled 28 days after the second AZD1222 dose. Source of these receptors: an adult who received the AZD1222 COVID-19 vaccine. CDR3s include the opening cysteine and the closing phenylalanine or tryptophan. D genes are given only for firm matches. Where a row states a size, it is once, few, many or the class of an expanded clone; other rows omit it.

cdr3_aa cdr3_nt clone_size d_call j_call v_call
CASSQVGLAGDQETQYF TGTGCCAGCAGCCAAGTCGGACTAGCGGGAGATCAAGAGACCCAGTACTTC NA TRBD2 TRBJ2-5 TRBV4-2
CAITSGYTNYGYTF TGTGCCATCACCTCAGGGTACACTAACTATGGCTACACCTTC once NA TRBJ1-2 TRBV10-3
CASSLGDWNYNEQFF TGTGCCAGCAGCTTGGGGGACTGGAACTACAATGAGCAGTTCTTC NA NA TRBJ2-1 TRBV5-4
CASSVDINYGYTF TGCGCCAGCAGCGTGGACATCAACTATGGCTACACCTTC few NA TRBJ1-2 TRBV5-1
CASRLQGNVSPLHF TGTGCCAGCAGACTACAGGGTAACGTTTCACCCCTCCACTTT NA NA TRBJ1-6 TRBV14
CASSRGTGGANTEAFF TGCGCCAGCAGCCGCGGGACAGGGGGCGCGAACACTGAAGCTTTCTTT NA TRBD1 TRBJ1-1 TRBV4-1
CASSGPGDGYTF TGTGCCAGCAGTGGCCCTGGGGATGGCTACACCTTC NA NA TRBJ1-2 TRBV25-1
CASSQDYGRGRVVTDTQYF TGTGCCAGCAGCCAAGATTATGGTAGGGGGAGGGTCGTGACAGATACGCAGTATTTT NA NA TRBJ2-3 TRBV4-2
CSASAGAGETGELFF TGCAGTGCTAGTGCTGGGGCGGGAGAGACCGGGGAGCTGTTTTTT NA TRBD2 TRBJ2-2 TRBV20-1
CASSEEEFYGYTF TGTGCCAGCAGTGAAGAGGAGTTCTATGGCTACACCTTC once NA TRBJ1-2 TRBV6-1
CASSKEEGTGAPSYEQYF TGTGCCAGCAGCAAAGAAGAGGGGACAGGGGCGCCCTCTTACGAGCAGTACTTC NA NA TRBJ2-7 TRBV21-1
CATSGRTGGSYEQYF TGTGCCACCAGTGGCCGGACCGGAGGATCCTACGAGCAGTACTTC NA NA TRBJ2-7 TRBV24-1
CASSLERGGEQYF TGTGCCAGCAGCTTGGAGCGGGGAGGCGAGCAGTACTTC NA TRBD2 TRBJ2-7 TRBV7-9
CATSRDSALLTEAFF TGTGCCACCAGCAGAGATAGCGCTCTACTCACTGAAGCTTTCTTT NA NA TRBJ1-1 TRBV15
CAWSKQGIGTDTQYF TGTGCCTGGAGCAAACAGGGAATCGGCACAGATACGCAGTATTTT NA NA TRBJ2-3 TRBV30
CASSFGNTGELFF TGTGCCAGCAGCTTTGGGAACACCGGGGAGCTGTTTTTT NA NA TRBJ2-2 TRBV7-6
CASSVDGTSVNEQFF TGTGCCAGCAGCGTAGACGGGACTAGTGTCAATGAGCAGTTCTTC NA TRBD2 TRBJ2-1 TRBV9
CASSLEGGVNQPQHF TGTGCCAGCAGCTTAGAGGGCGGGGTGAATCAGCCCCAGCATTTT NA NA TRBJ1-5 TRBV7-9
CASTLGRGTNEKLFF TGCGCCAGCACCCTGGGTAGGGGGACTAATGAAAAACTGTTTTTT NA NA TRBJ1-4 TRBV5-1
CASSSISGTSNSPLHF TGTGCCAGCAGCTCGATATCCGGGACAAGTAATTCACCCCTCCACTTT NA NA TRBJ1-6 TRBV11-2
CASSSDSSGRTDTQYF TGTGCCAGCAGCTCTGATTCTAGCGGGAGAACAGATACGCAGTATTTT NA TRBD2 TRBJ2-3 TRBV7-3
CASSIGVGGRPQETQYF TGTGCCAGTAGTATCGGCGTTGGCGGGAGGCCACAAGAGACCCAGTACTTC NA TRBD2 TRBJ2-5 TRBV19
CASTIGGTDYGYTF TGTGCCAGTACAATCGGTGGGACAGACTATGGCTACACCTTC NA TRBD1 TRBJ1-2 TRBV19
CASSQGWDRGPREETQYF TGCGCCAGCAGCCAAGGATGGGACAGGGGGCCCCGGGAGGAGACCCAGTACTTC NA TRBD1 TRBJ2-5 TRBV4-3
CASRPLTTGVGTEAFF TGTGCCAGTAGACCGTTGACTACAGGGGTGGGCACTGAAGCTTTCTTT NA TRBD1 TRBJ1-1 TRBV19
CASSLQGARGQPQHF TGTGCCAGCAGTTTACAGGGGGCGCGAGGTCAGCCCCAGCATTTT NA TRBD1 TRBJ1-5 TRBV28
CASSYSAESHTEAFF TGTGCCAGCAGTTACTCGGCGGAATCACACACTGAAGCTTTCTTT NA NA TRBJ1-1 TRBV6-5
CASSDRTSGRDTQYF TGTGCCAGCAGCGATAGGACTAGCGGACGGGATACGCAGTATTTT NA TRBD2 TRBJ2-3 TRBV11-3
CASSILTSASGGSTTDTQYF TGTGCCAGTAGTATACTCACGTCGGCTAGCGGGGGGAGCACCACAGATACGCAGTATTTT NA TRBD2 TRBJ2-3 TRBV19
CASSQGGGANTGELFF TGTGCCAGCAGCCAAGGGGGGGGCGCGAACACCGGGGAGCTGTTTTTT once NA TRBJ2-2 TRBV3-1/TRBV3-2
CASSPGTGGTYEQYF TGTGCCAGTAGTCCCGGGACAGGGGGCACCTACGAGCAGTACTTC NA TRBD1 TRBJ2-7 TRBV19
CASSEIGTGKFNGYTF TGTGCCAGCAGTGAAATAGGGACAGGGAAATTCAATGGCTACACCTTC NA TRBD1 TRBJ1-2 TRBV25-1
CSVEELGFTEAFF TGCAGCGTTGAAGAACTAGGGTTCACTGAAGCTTTCTTT NA NA TRBJ1-1 TRBV29-1
CASSRLRGGVSADEQFF TGTGCCAGCAGCCGTTTGCGGGGAGGGGTTTCAGCCGATGAGCAGTTCTTC once TRBD2 TRBJ2-1 TRBV14
CASSTFSGASSSPLHF TGTGCCAGTAGTACATTCTCCGGGGCCTCTAGTTCACCCCTCCACTTT NA NA TRBJ1-6 TRBV19
CARRRTDREKLFF TGTGCCAGACGTCGGACAGATCGCGAAAAACTGTTTTTT few NA TRBJ1-4 TRBV19
CASSAQGLAGHNEQFF TGTGCCAGCAGCGCCCAAGGACTAGCGGGACACAATGAGCAGTTCTTC NA TRBD2 TRBJ2-1 TRBV2
CASSFLRGLKSSYNEQFF TGTGCCAGCAGCTTCCTCAGGGGGCTAAAGAGCTCCTACAATGAGCAGTTCTTC NA TRBD1 TRBJ2-1 TRBV5-6
CASSIGGIEAFF TGTGCCAGTAGTATAGGGGGGATTGAAGCTTTCTTT NA NA TRBJ1-1 TRBV19
CASSIETSGLSNEQFF TGTGCCAGCAGTATAGAGACTAGCGGCCTATCCAATGAGCAGTTCTTC NA TRBD2 TRBJ2-1 TRBV2
CASSFGQANIEAFF TGTGCCAGCAGTTTTGGTCAGGCGAACATTGAAGCTTTCTTT NA NA TRBJ1-1 TRBV28
CASSVQDRPLGTEAFF TGTGCCAGCAGCGTGCAGGACAGGCCCTTGGGCACTGAAGCTTTCTTT NA TRBD1 TRBJ1-1 TRBV9
CASSSTRNPTDTQYF TGTGCCAGCAGCTCAACTCGAAATCCCACAGATACGCAGTATTTT NA NA TRBJ2-3 TRBV7-9
CASSPRPRSNEKLFF TGCGCCAGCAGCCCTAGACCACGATCTAATGAAAAACTGTTTTTT NA NA TRBJ1-4 TRBV5-1
CASSLSQGIRHTEAFF TGTGCCAGCAGCTTATCGCAGGGGATCAGACATACTGAAGCTTTCTTT NA NA TRBJ1-1 TRBV7-9
CARSQTGTEAFF TGTGCCAGAAGCCAGACCGGAACTGAAGCTTTCTTT once NA TRBJ1-1 TRBV5-3
CASSSSYGYTF TGTGCCAGCAGTTCCTCCTATGGCTACACCTTC NA NA TRBJ1-2 TRBV28
CASSPGQRSNQPQHF TGCGCCAGCAGCCCGGGACAACGGAGCAATCAGCCCCAGCATTTT NA NA TRBJ1-5 TRBV5-1